What follows are 12 T cell receptor beta chains derived from one specimen sequenced in a study of breast tumors, draining lymph nodes, adjacent tissues. TCRdb re-called the multiplex PCR reads with MiXCR, one entry per CDR3 protein. The data show around 12,000 distinct CDR3 sequences, with roughly 60% seen just once and 45% to 55% held by the top ten. The sample comprised tumor-adjacent breast tissue. Source of these receptors: a female donor with breast cancer. Some clones in this sample may be carry-over from other donors' samples.

This clonotype was seen repeatedly, ten times or more. A much larger clone differs from this one at a single base, so this may be a read error. The V and J genes are TRBV20-1 and TRBJ2-7; a weak D match, TRBD2 (5 bases). CDR1 is DFQATT and CDR2 is SNEGSKA in the germline V gene (reference sequence). The CDR3 covers 14 residues. CDR3 sequence reads: CSARTGYSSSEQYF. For the CDR3, the DNA is TGCAGTGCCCGGACGGGGTATAGCTCCTCCGAGCAGTACTTC.

The chain uses TRBV10-2 and TRBJ2-1; 7 nucleotides agree with TRBD2. CDR1 WSHSY and CDR2 SAAADI come from the germline V gene. The CDR3 runs 16 residues. Trimming removed 0 bases from V and 8 bases from J; junction bases left unmatched: 10. CDR3 coding DNA: TGCGCCAGCAGTGAGTCCCCAGCGGGAAATGGGGATGAGCAGTTCTTC. Its translation: CASSESPAGNGDEQFF.

The rearrangement links TRBV24-1 to TRBJ2-5, with 15 bases aligning to TRBD2. From germline, CDR1 is KGHDR and CDR2 SFDVKD. The CDR3 has 19 residues. The V and J ends lost 4 bases and 1 base, in that order; junction bases with no gene match: 9. CDR3 DNA sequence: TGTGCCACCAGTGACGGCCGAGGACTAGCGGGAGGGCCCCAAGAGACCCAGTACTTC. Translated: CATSDGRGLAGGPQETQYF.

Relative to its sample, this clonotype is medium-sized. The chain joins TRBV7-2 to TRBJ1-2; 7 positions match TRBD1. The trim removed 4 bases at V and 3 bases at J, leaving 5 bases unmatched. Germline assignment: CDR1 SGHTA and CDR2 FQGNSA. The CDR3 has 14 residues. CDR3: CASSSQTGDYGYTF. The CDR3 nucleotides are TGTGCCAGCAGCTCCCAAACAGGGGACTATGGCTACACCTTC.

Comments on this clonotype: The junction departs from the called germline gene at one end, perhaps through a read error. This CDR3 is CASSPSFRTGGLLF. The CDR3 bases are TGTGCCAGCAGCCCCTCTTTCCGGACCGGGGGGCTGCTTTTT. This chain uses TRBV3-1 with TRBJ2-2; tentative D call: TRBD2 (7 bases). Germline loops: CDR1 LGHDT, CDR2 YNNKEL (reference sequence). The CDR3 loop spans 14 amino acids.

The rearrangement joins TRBV14 to TRBJ1-2, with D perhaps matching TRBD1 (6 bases). The germline V and J ends were trimmed by 0 bases and 7 bases, with 15 bases remaining between them. The CDR3 is 15 amino acids. Per germline, CDR1 SGHDN and CDR2 FVKESK. CDR3 sequence reads: CASSQEAQTGPGYTF. The CDR3 DNA is TGTGCCAGCAGCCAAGAAGCCCAGACAGGTCCTGGCTACACCTTC.

The table lists this clonotype with many counts. This may stem from a read error, because a much larger clone lies one nucleotide away. V is TRBV12-3 or TRBV12-4 and J is TRBJ2-1; D unclear. The V gene lost 3 bases and the J gene lost 2 bases, with 11 bases spanning the gap. This CDR3 is 15 amino acids long. The CDR3 loop is CASSFNGSPYNEQFF. In DNA, the CDR3 is TGTGCCAGCAGTTTCAACGGGTCTCCCTACAATGAGCAGTTCTTC.

The chain uses TRBV7-6 and TRBJ1-6, with TRBD1 identical over 8 bases. The CDR3 length is 17 residues. CDR1 is SGHVS, CDR2 FNYEAQ, per germline. V was pared by 5 bases and J by 10 bases, with 16 bases of the junction left unmatched. This CDR3 is CASSPTGGPATRSPLHF. The CDR3 DNA follows: TGTGCCAGCAGCCCTACAGGGGGGCCTGCCACTAGGTCACCCCTCCACTTT.

This clonotype was recorded a few times. The junction differs from germline at one of its ends, possibly a read error. The J gene is TRBJ2-5, the V gene TRBV2; TRBD1 agrees at 9 bases. Germline V CDR1 and CDR2: SNHLY, FYNNEI. The CDR3 length is 14 residues. CDR3 protein: CASKMAQGARTQYF. The CDR3 DNA follows: TGCGCCAGCAAGATGGCACAGGGGGCCAGGACCCAGTACTTC. Combining the CDR3 with reference TRBV2 and TRBJ2-5 gives the whole variable domain EPEVTQTPSHQVTQMGQEVILRCVPISNHLYFYWYRQILGQKVEFLVSFYNNEISEKSEIFDDQFSVERPDGSNFTLKIRSTKLEDSAMYFCASKMAQGARTQYFGPGTRLLVL.

Sample share makes this clonotype medium-sized. The gene calls are TRBV29-1 and TRBJ2-1; D is undetermined. The length of the CDR3 is 13 residues. Trimming removed 7 bases at V and 0 bases at J, with 10 bases between. CDR1 SQVTM and CDR2 ANQGSEA come from the germline V gene. The DNA of the CDR3 is TGCAGCGCTTGGACGAGCTCCTACAATGAGCAGTTCTTC. Its protein is CSAWTSSYNEQFF.

This clonotype has a count of ten or more. A much larger clone lies one base from this, so it may be a read error. V gene TRBV7-8 combines with J gene TRBJ2-3; weak D call: TRBD1 (5 bases). This CDR3 is 17 amino acids long. Germline-derived CDR1 and CDR2 are SGHVS and FQNEAQ. The chain's CDR3 is CASSLGPAGLTTDPQYF. DNA for the CDR3: TGTGCCAGCAGCTTAGGACCTGCTGGGCTGACGACAGATCCGCAGTATTTT. Combining the CDR3 with reference TRBV7-8 and TRBJ2-3 gives the whole variable domain GAGVSQSPRYKVAKRGQDVALRCDPISGHVSLFWYQQALGQGPEFLTYFQNEAQLDKSGLPSDRFFAERPEGSVSTLKIQRTQQEDSAVYLCASSLGPAGLTTDPQYFGPGTRLTVL.

This clonotype was observed a few times. The V call is TRBV4-2, the J call TRBJ1-2, with D possibly TRBD1 on 5 matching bases. In germline, CDR1 is LGHNA, CDR2 YNFKEQ. Trimming took 0 bases from V and 3 from J, leaving 11 bases between them. CDR3 length: 15 amino acids. The CDR3 loop is CASSQDRGAYYGYTF. CDR3 coding DNA: TGTGCCAGCAGCCAAGATAGGGGAGCCTACTATGGCTACACCTTC.